This T cell receptor (beta chain) was recorded in a study of blood T cells in healthy people across ages (dated by TCRdb to about 2015). Study-level background: In model experiments, template switching captured roughly one uniquely barcoded TCR beta cDNA molecule for every two T cells. Donors were grouped into four age groups: young (average approximately 15 years), middle-aged (39), aged (62) and long-lived (approximately 82). The study analyzed two additional independent replicas of 1 million unique cDNA reads from the same blood draw for two donors, one aged 18 to 29 and one aged 80 or older. Using deep sequencing normalized with unique cDNA molecular identifiers, the study measured how TCR beta repertoire diversity changes with age.

The library was produced with 5' RACE. TCRdb shows the sequencer as Illumina HiSeq 2500. The second PCR ran for about 6 to 12 cycles and used a J-beta primer mix along with a sample-barcoded 5' primer. Each TCR beta cDNA molecule received a unique molecular identifier from a template-switch 5' adaptor carrying 12 random nucleotides. At least 2.5 million CDR3-containing paired-end reads were obtained from each sample. The Mint cDNA synthesis kit, primed by a TRBC-specific oligonucleotide, was used to synthesize first-strand cDNA from all RNA. After uracil-DNA glycosylase treatment, a first 18-cycle PCR used universal primers M1SS and BC2_uni_R on all cDNA. The original methods were these. For normalization, 1 million high-quality reads were randomly selected from each sample, with every read carrying a distinct molecular identifier. Instead of being binned into consensus sequences, reads that shared molecular identifiers were thrown out. MiTCR, set to a Q25 quality threshold and the strictest error-elimination algorithm, was used for CDR3 identification, clonotype clustering and error correction. A nonparametric unseen species model with Euler transformation was used to estimate a lower bound on total TCR beta diversity. TCRdb itself trimmed the public reads at Q25 with fastp, ran MiXCR and retained productive beta chains. Rows merge per CDR3 protein into single entries with the most common DNA and genes. The V and J calls were determined by TCRdb, not by the authors. The sample records over 450,000 distinct CDR3 sequences, 20% to 30% of which are singletons. The ten largest account for roughly 9% of the sample.

Systemically healthy Caucasian individuals from Russia, about 38 in total and aged about 6 to 95 years, were included as donors. Approximately 10 milliliters of peripheral blood were collected from each donor into EDTA-treated Vacutainer tubes. Ficoll-Paque density-gradient centrifugation was used to isolate PBMCs, with at least 6.5 million per sample. Trizol reagent was used to extract total RNA from PBMCs, with at least 6 micrograms per sample. For every donor, an aliquot of PBMCs went through flow cytometry to measure the percentages of naive CD45RAhigh/CD27high T cells. The paper's findings and limits, for the study overall: Estimates of total diversity based on one million sequenced T cells were considered lower bounds and underestimates. Because donor CMV infection status was unknown, age-related changes in expanded clonotypes were potentially confounded. A strong correlation was found between observed TCR beta diversity and the percentage of naive T cells measured by flow cytometry. Observed TCR beta diversity per million T cells fell roughly linearly with age, and a significant reduction was already apparent by age around 36. Because profiling used bulk unsorted PBMCs, naive and antigen-experienced compartments could not be compared conclusively. The long-lived group showed more naive CD4+ T cells, fewer expanded clones and increased TCR diversity than the aged group, suggesting age selection.

CDR1 is given as LNHDA and CDR2 as SQIVND, both from the germline V gene (reference sequence). Trimming leaves V shorter by 3 bases and J shorter by 5 bases, with the junction holding 8 bases beyond the gene matches. Taken from cysteine to phenylalanine, the CDR3 has 15 residues. This entry keeps only the CDR3 DNA: 45 bases, framed from base 1. In this sample, this clonotype turned up a few times. Its binding antigen is unknown. One base away there is no much larger clone; base qualities are not given. A further study also used this sample, focusing on T cells of mothers and their children. The second source states: The donors were nine systemically healthy Caucasian individuals, made up of three mothers and their six children. cDNA synthesis consumed the entire amount of extracted RNA, loaded at 1.5 ug RNA in each 15 ul reaction. In the second PCR, sample barcodes and 2-4 random nucleotides were introduced via the M1S primer. Over 9.5 million TCR beta CDR3 reads were obtained for each mother, and 3 million to 3.5 million reads were obtained for each child. Thymic selection shapes the output of TCR recombination in a similar way in related and unrelated pairs, and inherited differences have a minor effect. Related mother-child pairs always showed normalized repertoire overlap that was slightly higher than in unrelated mother-child pairs, though the difference was never significant. No persistent microchimeric T cell clones were detected, at a sensitivity of approximately 90 clones per million clonotypes. In the study, deep NGS was used to compare the TCR beta repertoires of mothers and children, and features distinguishing related mother-child pairs from unrelated individuals were sought. Mothers averaged approximately 41 +/- 4 years of age and children averaged around 10 +/- 4 years. After adapter ligation with NEBNext reagents, the libraries were sequenced on Illumina HiSeq 2000 with 100+100 nt paired-end reads. To avoid cross-contamination, the mother libraries and the child libraries were prepared a month apart and sequenced in separate runs. Each donor had between roughly 450,000 and 2,100,000 distinct TCR beta clonotypes identified. Naive TCR beta clonotypes were estimated from low-frequency clonotypes matched to each donor's FACS-determined naive share, without sorting.

This clonotype was sampled from a boy aged 5-17 years in good health. The specimen was blood. The V gene is TRBV19 and the J gene is TRBJ2-3; TRBD2 agrees with 7 junctional bases. Here the CDR3 is given as CASSMERLAEDTQYF. The DNA reads TGTGCCAGTAGTATGGAAAGGCTAGCGGAAGATACGCAGTATTTT.